These 32 T cell receptor beta chains came from one sample sequenced in a study of blood T cells in healthy people across ages. Sample-barcoded 5' priming and a J-beta primer mix drove a second PCR of about 6 to 12 cycles. TCRdb re-analysed the 5' RACE reads in MiXCR, keeping a single row per CDR3 protein. In the table there are roughly 1.7 million distinct CDR3 sequences, roughly 30% of which are singletons. The source material was blood. The receptors here all came from a woman aged 25 to 39 in good health.

This clonotype has just a few counts. The rearrangement uses TRBV6-1 and TRBJ2-3; possibly TRBD2 for D (6 bases). The CDR3 runs to 16 residues. Trimming stripped 6 bases from V and 0 bases from J, with 16 bases between. Germline CDR1 MNHNS, CDR2 SASEGT. The CDR3: CASSPSSGSSTDTQYF. CDR3 in DNA: TGTGCCAGCAGCCCTTCCAGCGGGTCTAGCACAGATACGCAGTATTTT.

The chain employs TRBV5-1 and TRBJ1-4, with D possibly being TRBD1 (5 bases). Trimming stripped 0 bases from V and 12 bases from J, with 9 bases between. Per the germline V gene, CDR1 is SGHRS and CDR2 is YFSETQ. The CDR3 covers 12 residues. As DNA, the CDR3 is TGCGCCAGCAGCTTGGGCCAGGGACAACTGTTTTTT. Protein product: CASSLGQGQLFF.

This CDR3 is CSVRKRGASHSTDTQYF. Here the CDR3 DNA reads TGCAGCGTGAGGAAGCGGGGGGCTTCCCATAGCACAGATACGCAGTATTTT. This rearrangement joins TRBV29-1 to TRBJ2-3, with TRBD2 matching over 9 bases. V shed 6 bases, J shed 0 bases, and the junction held 13 bases outside the gene matches. The CDR3 extends over 17 amino acids. Germline V gene sequence: CDR1 SQVTM, CDR2 ANQGSEA.

The gene calls are TRBV27 and TRBJ2-4; the D call may be TRBD1 or TRBD2 (5 bases each). Matching the DNA end better, TRBJ2-7 makes the J call doubtful. The V gene's germline CDR1 is MNHEY and CDR2 SMNVEV (reference sequence). This CDR3 has 12 residues. CDR3 sequence reads: CASCGTGREQYF. CDR3 nucleotides: TGTGCCAGCTGTGGGACGGGCCGCGAGCAGTACTTC.

A remark on this clonotype: The junction departs from germline at one end; a sequencing error may be responsible. The CDR3 spells CASSRRDYQETPYF. CDR3 nucleotides: TGTGCCAGCAGCCGCCGGGACTACCAAGAGACCCCGTACTTC. V gene TRBV14 combines with J gene TRBJ2-5, with TRBD2 matching 7 bases. The length of the CDR3 is 14 residues. Germline V lookup: CDR1 SGHDN, CDR2 FVKESK.

The chain employs TRBV7-2 and TRBJ2-7; 8 bases map to TRBD1. V shed 0 bases, J shed 5 bases, and the junction held 3 bases outside the gene matches. Germline loops: CDR1 SGHTA, CDR2 FQGNSA. The CDR3 runs to 14 residues. CDR3 sequence (DNA): TGTGCCAGCAGCTTAGCGACAGGGGCCAACGAGCAGTACTTC. It codes for CASSLATGANEQYF.

The V gene is TRBV12-3 or TRBV12-4, the J gene TRBJ1-2, with a possible D match to TRBD1 (6 bases). V was clipped by 2 bases and J by 5 bases, with 15 bases between them. The CDR3 is 15 amino acids. The CDR3 DNA sequence: TGTGCCAGCAGTTTATCATCCAGGGGTTGGTATGGCTACACCTTC. Its translation is CASSLSSRGWYGYTF.

This clonotype appeared a few times. The rearrangement joins TRBV20-1 to TRBJ2-2; possible D gene TRBD2, 7 bases. V was trimmed by 4 bases and J by 2 bases, leaving 17 bases between them. Germline V gene data show CDR1 as DFQATT and CDR2 as SNEGSKA (reference sequence). This CDR3 is built from 16 residues. The CDR3 DNA sequence: TGCAGTGCTACCGACGGCGGGGGCCCTAACACCGGGGAGCTGTTTTTT. As protein: CSATDGGGPNTGELFF.

The rearrangement joins TRBV20-1 to TRBJ2-1, with 7 bases fitting TRBD2. This CDR3 has 15 residues. Trimming cost V 5 bases and J 6 bases; bases outside gene matches: 13. Germline V gene lookup returns CDR1 DFQATT and CDR2 SNEGSKA (reference sequence). In DNA form, the CDR3 reads TGCAGTGCTCCCCGAACCCTAGCGGCCGGCAATGAGCAGTTCTTC. Translating gives CSAPRTLAAGNEQFF.

The chain employs TRBV5-1 and TRBJ2-3, with 9 nucleotides matching TRBD2. Germline CDR1 reads SGHRS; CDR2 reads YFSETQ. The ends lost 0 bases at V and 4 bases at J; junction bases unmatched: 3. CDR3 size: 15 residues. The CDR3 DNA sequence: TGCGCCAGCAGCTTGGGACTAGCGGATGCAGATACGCAGTATTTT. Translating it yields CASSLGLADADTQYF.

This clonotype was seen only a few times. A clone one base away is much larger, so this may be a read error. The rearrangement joins TRBV29-1 to TRBJ2-3, with D uncertain. The germline V gene encodes CDR1 SQVTM and CDR2 ANQGSEA. The germline V and J ends were trimmed by 6 bases and 0 bases, with 19 bases remaining between them. CDR3 length: 16 residues. CDR3 coding DNA: TGCAGCGTCGTCGCGAGGAGCAGCGCTAGCACAGATACGCAGTATTTT. Protein sequence: CSVVARSSASTDTQYF.

The chain couples TRBV29-1 to TRBJ1-3; the D gene is possibly TRBD1 (6 bases). Trimming took off 6 bases at V and 1 base at J, with 7 bases between the two ends. Germline CDR1 and CDR2: SQVTM and ANQGSEA. The CDR3 is 12 residues long. CDR3 nucleotide sequence: TGCAGCGTGGGGGCGTCTGGAAACACCATATATTTT. This sequence encodes CSVGASGNTIYF. Full variable domain (remainder filled in from reference TRBV29-1 and TRBJ1-3): SAVISQKPSRDICQRGTSLTIQCQVDSQVTMMFWYRQQPGQSLTLIATANQGSEATYESGFVIDKFPISRPNLTFSTLTVSNMSPEDSSIYLCSVGASGNTIYFGEGSWLTVV.

This clonotype came up a few times. The V gene is TRBV20-1, the J gene TRBJ2-7, with TRBD1 matching over 7 bases. Germline V gives CDR1 DFQATT, CDR2 SNEGSKA (reference sequence). There are 14 residues in the CDR3. The J segment lost 3 bases and the V segment lost 4 bases, leaving 9 bases of the junction unmatched. The CDR3 sequence is CSATQTGKYYEQYF. CDR3 nucleotide sequence: TGCAGTGCTACCCAGACAGGGAAGTACTACGAGCAGTACTTC.

The chain couples TRBV9 to TRBJ1-4; the D is unclear. The CDR3 contains 14 residues. In germline, CDR1 is SGDLS, CDR2 YYNGEE. V was shortened by 6 bases and J by 7 bases, with 16 bases between the two germline ends. CDR3 amino acids: CASIEAHRFEKLFF. CDR3 bases: TGTGCCAGCATAGAAGCCCACCGATTTGAAAAACTGTTTTTT.

J is TRBJ2-2 and V is TRBV29-1, with D perhaps matching TRBD2 (6 bases). There are 14 residues in the CDR3. Germline CDR1 SQVTM, CDR2 ANQGSEA. Trimming cost V 3 bases and J 0 bases, with 8 bases left between them. For the CDR3, the DNA is TGCAGCGTTGATCCGGGAGCGAACACCGGGGAGCTGTTTTTT. Protein sequence: CSVDPGANTGELFF.

The sample holds a few counts of this clonotype. The chain links TRBV6-1 to TRBJ1-2; D is undetermined. The V and J ends lost 8 bases and 2 bases respectively, with 12 bases between them. Germline lookup yields CDR1 MNHNS and CDR2 SASEGT. The CDR3 consists of 13 residues. CDR3 loop: CASVQMTNYGYTF. DNA of the CDR3: TGTGCCAGCGTTCAGATGACAAACTATGGCTACACCTTC.

The chain recombines TRBV10-3 with TRBJ2-1; D is undetermined. The CDR3 is 15 amino acids. The germline gives CDR1 ENHRY, CDR2 SYGVKD. The V and J ends lost 1 base and 7 bases respectively, with 14 bases between them. This CDR3 is CAISELASPFNEQFF. The DNA of the CDR3 is TGTGCCATCAGTGAGTTGGCTTCCCCCTTTAATGAGCAGTTCTTC.

The CDR3 DNA reads TGCAGTGCTAGAGATCTAGCCTTGGGGGGCTACACCTTC. Encoded protein: CSARDLALGGYTF. The gene calls are TRBV20-1 and TRBJ1-2; D gene uncertain. The CDR3 has 13 amino acids. The germline V and J ends were trimmed by 0 bases and 8 bases, with 13 bases remaining between them. CDR1 and CDR2 from the germline V gene are DFQATT and SNEGSKA (reference sequence).

In the case of this clonotype: A much larger clone lies a single base off, so this may be a read error. The rearrangement links TRBV12-3 or TRBV12-4 to TRBJ2-5; 8 bases align to TRBD1. V lost 6 bases, J lost 11 bases, and 8 bases stayed unmatched. This CDR3 comprises 12 residues. CDR3 DNA sequence: TGTGCCAGCAGCATTGACAGGGGAAGGCAGTACTTC. Its translation: CASSIDRGRQYF.

The table lists this clonotype with a few counts. CDR3 residues: CASSSLSRLAKNIQYF. In nucleotides, the CDR3 is TGTGCCAGCAGCTCCTTAAGTCGACTAGCCAAAAACATTCAGTACTTC. The chain has TRBV28 and TRBJ2-4; unclear D gene. The germline V and J ends were trimmed by 6 bases and 0 bases, with 15 bases remaining between them. This CDR3 spans 16 amino acids. The germline CDR1 and CDR2 sequences are MDHEN and SYDVKM.

This clonotype has a count of ten or more. CDR3 residues: CSLMRDSSTDTQYF. CDR3 sequence (DNA): TGCAGCTTAATGAGGGATTCTAGCACAGATACGCAGTATTTT. This rearrangement joins TRBV29-1 to TRBJ2-3, with a possible D match to TRBD2 (5 bases). Germline assignment: CDR1 SQVTM and CDR2 ANQGSEA. The ends were cut back, 8 bases at V and 0 bases at J, with 15 bases in the middle. CDR3 length: 14 residues.

This clonotype was detected a few times. DNA of the CDR3: TGCAGTGGTTTGGATGACGGCTACACCTTC. Translating gives CSGLDDGYTF. This rearrangement joins TRBV20-1 to TRBJ1-2, with unresolved D. This CDR3 spans 10 amino acids. V was pared by 7 bases and J by 8 bases, with 11 bases between. The V gene's germline CDR1 is DFQATT and CDR2 SNEGSKA (reference sequence).

This clonotype was seen only a few times. The J gene is TRBJ2-3, the V gene TRBV5-1; 11 positions agree with TRBD2. Germline V gives CDR1 SGHRS, CDR2 YFSETQ. The junction had 7 bases not matched to a gene; V was cut back by 0 bases and J by 4 bases. The CDR3 loop spans 17 amino acids. CDR3 loop: CASSLGSSGGPADTQYF. Written as DNA, the CDR3 is TGCGCCAGCAGCTTGGGGTCTAGCGGGGGGCCCGCAGATACGCAGTATTTT.

The sample holds a few counts of this clonotype. A much more abundant neighbour one base away suggests this may be a read error. The CDR3 reads CSARGFPENYGYTF. CDR3 sequence (DNA): TGCAGTGCTAGAGGGTTTCCAGAGAACTATGGCTACACCTTC. This chain links TRBV20-1 with TRBJ1-2; no reliable D call. CDR3 length equals 14 residues. Trimming stripped 1 base from V and 2 bases from J, with 11 bases between. CDR1 DFQATT and CDR2 SNEGSKA come from the germline V gene (reference sequence).

This clonotype showed up just a few times. The gene calls are TRBV7-9 and TRBJ2-5; 7 bases match TRBD2. The CDR3 consists of 17 residues. Germline CDR1 SEHNR, CDR2 FQNEAQ (reference sequence). V was clipped by 5 bases and J by 3 bases; unmatched bases: 15. The CDR3 region is CASSTYRAGVGKETQYF. CDR3 sequence (DNA): TGTGCCAGCAGCACCTATCGGGCGGGAGTTGGGAAAGAGACCCAGTACTTC.

J is TRBJ1-2 and V is TRBV5-1, with TRBD1 matching 7 bases. The CDR3 is 15 residues long. CDR1 SGHRS and CDR2 YFSETQ come from the germline V gene. The junction had 12 bases not matched to a gene; V was cut back by 4 bases and J by 6 bases. The CDR3 is CASSPGWDSLHGYTF. The CDR3 region has the DNA TGCGCCAGCAGCCCGGGTTGGGACAGTCTCCATGGCTACACCTTC. Full variable domain (remainder filled in from reference TRBV5-1 and TRBJ1-2): KAGVTQTPRYLIKTRGQQVTLSCSPISGHRSVSWYQQTPGQGLQFLFEYFSETQRNKGNFPGRFSGRQFSNSRSEMNVSTLELGDSALYLCASSPGWDSLHGYTFGSGTRLTVV.

The chain joins TRBV20-1 to TRBJ1-6, with D possibly being TRBD1 (5 bases). This CDR3 is built from 16 residues. The V gene lost 3 bases and the J gene lost 0 bases, with 12 bases spanning the gap. Germline CDR1 reads DFQATT; CDR2 reads SNEGSKA (reference sequence). The CDR3 nucleotides are TGCAGTGCTAGGAATGGGGGGAGCTCCTATAATTCACCCCTCCACTTT. This gives the protein CSARNGGSSYNSPLHF.

This clonotype was recorded a few times. J is TRBJ2-1 and V is TRBV18; 7 bases align to TRBD2. The V gene's germline CDR1 is KGHSH and CDR2 LQKENI. This CDR3 region has 15 residues. V trimming: 3 bases; J trimming: 3 bases; junction bases outside the gene matches: 5. The CDR3 DNA follows: TGTGCCAGCTCACCTCGAGCGGGAAACTACAATGAGCAGTTCTTC. As protein: CASSPRAGNYNEQFF.

This clonotype was picked up many times. The chain combines TRBV6-1 with TRBJ1-1; 8 bases agree with TRBD1. CDR1 and CDR2 from the germline V gene are MNHNS and SASEGT. V lost 5 bases and J lost 3; bases outside the gene matches: 11. The CDR3 is made up of 16 amino acids. DNA of the CDR3: TGTGCCAGCAGTTTCGCAGGGGGCACTGCGGACACTGAAGCTTTCTTT. This translates into CASSFAGGTADTEAFF.

This sequence joins TRBV28 and TRBJ2-7; no firm D call. The CDR3 loop spans 13 amino acids. The germline V and J ends were trimmed by 7 bases and 7 bases, with 17 bases remaining between them. Germline V gene lookup returns CDR1 MDHEN and CDR2 SYDVKM. CDR3 nucleotides: TGTGCCAGCAAGCTAAGCCCGATTCGTGAGCAGTACTTC. Protein product: CASKLSPIREQYF.

This clonotype was seen at least ten times. The genes are TRBV20-1 and TRBJ2-1, with D tentatively TRBD1 (6 bases). Trimming pared 6 bases from V and 8 bases from J, leaving 11 bases between. This CDR3 has 11 residues. Germline V CDR1 and CDR2: DFQATT, SNEGSKA (reference sequence). CDR3 protein: CSAPRGDEQFF. CDR3 nucleotide sequence: TGCAGTGCGCCCAGGGGAGATGAGCAGTTCTTC.

There are a few counts of this clonotype. The rearrangement uses TRBV2 and TRBJ1-2; D is unresolved. The CDR3 is made up of 12 amino acids. Trimming cost V 6 bases and J 8 bases, with 13 bases left between them. CDR1 is SNHLY and CDR2 is FYNNEI in the germline V gene. CDR3 bases: TGTGCCAGCAGGGCCGGGTTAGTAGGCTACACCTTC. It is translated as CASRAGLVGYTF. The variable domain in full, with the rest retrieved from reference TRBV2 and TRBJ1-2, is EPEVTQTPSHQVTQMGQEVILRCVPISNHLYFYWYRQILGQKVEFLVSFYNNEISEKSEIFDDQFSVERPDGSNFTLKIRSTKLEDSAMYFCASRAGLVGYTFGSGTRLTVV.